These 17 T cell receptor beta chains were sequenced from one sample in a study of T cells in Graves' hyperthyroidism and ophthalmopathy (dated by TCRdb to between 2018 and 2021). To prepare the library, multiplex PCR was applied. Sequencing was performed on an Illumina HiSeq 2000. TCR beta CDR3 regions were amplified from RNA transcripts. The TCR CDR3 was subjected to a first round of RT-PCR using the HTBI primer set and the Qiagen OneStep RT-PCR kit. TCRdb itself trimmed the public reads at Q25 with fastp, ran MiXCR and retained productive beta chains. Entries that share a CDR3 protein sequence are merged under the most common genes and DNA. This sample gives around 300,000 distinct CDR3 sequences in total; roughly 19% of them show up just once. The ten most abundant clones make up approximately 37% of the sample. Material: blood. These receptors all stem from a middle-aged man with Graves' ophthalmopathy.

This clonotype was found many times. The chain carries TRBV11-2 and TRBJ1-1; D may be TRBD1 (6 bases). CDR1 and CDR2 from the germline V gene are SGHAT and FQNNGV. V shed 6 bases and J shed 4 bases, with 12 bases lying between them. The CDR3 covers 13 residues. For the CDR3, the DNA is TGTGCCAGCAGTGTGAAGGGGGGCACTGAAGCTTTCTTT. Translated: CASSVKGGTEAFF.

The chain uses TRBV4-1 and TRBJ1-2, with 7 bases identical to TRBD1. Germline V gene sequence: CDR1 MGHRA, CDR2 YSYEKL. The CDR3 spans 15 residues. The junction had 9 bases not matched to a gene; V was cut back by 3 bases and J by 5 bases. CDR3 nucleotides: TGCGCCAGCAGCCATACCGGACAGGCTCCTTATGGCTACACCTTC. It codes for CASSHTGQAPYGYTF.

This clonotype was observed at least ten times. The chain couples TRBV11-2 to TRBJ2-7; D is undetermined. CDR3 length: 13 amino acids. V was clipped by 5 bases and J by 7 bases, with 15 bases between them. The V gene's germline CDR1 is SGHAT and CDR2 FQNNGV. The CDR3, as DNA: TGTGCCAGCAGCACGCTTCAAGTGAGGGAGCAGTACTTC. Its protein is CASSTLQVREQYF.

V usage is TRBV7-9 and J usage is TRBJ2-4, with a possible D match to TRBD1 (5 bases). CDR1 and CDR2 from the germline V gene are SEHNR and FQNEAQ (reference sequence). V lost 5 bases and J lost 1, with 18 bases in between. The CDR3 covers 17 residues. The DNA of the CDR3 is TGTGCCAGCAGCATAAAGGGTCAGGGCGATGCCAAAAACATTCAGTACTTC. Translated, it gives CASSIKGQGDAKNIQYF.

This clonotype came up many times. The V and J genes are TRBV2 and TRBJ2-1; TRBD2 matches 14 bases. CDR1 and CDR2 (germline): SNHLY, FYNNEI. The CDR3 consists of 18 residues. Unmatched junction bases numbered 11, after V lost 5 bases and J lost 5 bases. The CDR3 reads CASSFYRQGLAGDNEQFF. CDR3 DNA sequence: TGTGCCAGCAGTTTTTATCGCCAGGGACTAGCGGGAGACAATGAGCAGTTCTTC. Full variable domain (missing parts from reference TRBV2 and TRBJ2-1): EPEVTQTPSHQVTQMGQEVILRCVPISNHLYFYWYRQILGQKVEFLVSFYNNEISEKSEIFDDQFSVERPDGSNFTLKIRSTKLEDSAMYFCASSFYRQGLAGDNEQFFGPGTRLTVL.

This clonotype showed up many times. The genes are TRBV18 and TRBJ2-7, with D perhaps given as TRBD1 or TRBD2 (5 bases each). CDR3 length equals 14 residues. CDR1 and CDR2 from the germline V gene are KGHSH and LQKENI. Trimming pared 4 bases from V and 5 bases from J, leaving 15 bases between. CDR3 sequence: CASSRTGPKDEQYF. Here the CDR3 DNA reads TGTGCCAGCTCACGAACGGGACCGAAAGACGAGCAGTACTTC.

Many counts were recorded for this clonotype. V gene TRBV2 combines with J gene TRBJ2-3, with D uncertain. From germline, CDR1 is SNHLY and CDR2 FYNNEI. The CDR3 covers 12 residues. Trimming removed 4 bases at V and 4 bases at J, with 6 bases between. CDR3 bases: TGTGCCAGCAGTGTTGTTTCAGATACGCAGTATTTT. Translation gives CASSVVSDTQYF.

There are many counts of this clonotype. The chain carries TRBV30 and TRBJ2-5; tentatively, D is TRBD2 (6 bases). The CDR3 has 14 amino acids. CDR1 and CDR2 (germline): GTSNPN, SVGIG (reference sequence). V shed 3 bases and J shed 1 base, with 12 bases lying between them. The CDR3 DNA follows: TGTGCCTGGAGCGGACTAAGGTTCCAAGAGACCCAGTACTTC. This translates into CAWSGLRFQETQYF.

Comment on this clonotype: A single base separates this from a much larger clone, so it may be a read error. Because the CDR3 is missing its conserved closing phenylalanine or tryptophan, this is likely a read error. The J gene is TRBJ2-7, the V gene TRBV3-1; D remains ambiguous. Trimming removed 4 bases from V and 3 bases from J, with 16 bases in between. This CDR3 has 15 residues. The germline CDR1 and CDR2 sequences are LGHDT and YNNKEL (reference sequence). The DNA for the CDR3 is TGTGCCAGCAGCCCATTGTCCGGGTCGAACTACGAGCAGTACCTC. As protein: CASSPLSGSNYEQYL.

This clonotype was detected a few times. J is TRBJ2-7 and V is TRBV11-2, with D possibly TRBD1 on 6 matching bases. The length of the CDR3 is 14 residues. Trimming took off 4 bases at V and 3 bases at J, with 13 bases between the two ends. The germline gives CDR1 SGHAT, CDR2 FQNNGV. DNA of the CDR3: TGTGCCAGCAGCTCCACCAGGGGTTACTACGAGCAGTACTTC. This codes for CASSSTRGYYEQYF.

This clonotype occurred a few times. This chain links TRBV15 with TRBJ1-5; D is unclear. The V end was cut by 0 bases, the J end by 2 bases, with 11 bases between. Germline lookup yields CDR1 LNHNV and CDR2 YYDKDF (reference sequence). This CDR3 is 16 amino acids long. The CDR3 coding sequence is TGTGCCACCAGCAGAGAACGATCGGGTGGCAATCAGCCCCAGCATTTT. Protein sequence: CATSRERSGGNQPQHF.

This clonotype was counted a few times. The chain employs TRBV6-2 or TRBV6-3 and TRBJ2-5; 12 nucleotides line up with TRBD2. Germline-derived CDR1 and CDR2 are MNHEY and SVGEGT. V lost 2 bases, J lost 2 bases, and 6 bases stayed unmatched. The CDR3 sequence is 17 residues long. DNA for the CDR3: TGTGCCAGCAGTTACCCAACTAGCGGGAGGTTTCAAGAGACCCAGTACTTC. Residues: CASSYPTSGRFQETQYF.

At least ten counts were recorded for this clonotype. V and J are TRBV20-1 and TRBJ2-7, with TRBD2 matching 8 bases. CDR3 size: 13 residues. The V and J ends lost 4 bases and 0 bases, in that order; junction bases with no gene match: 2. Germline V lookup: CDR1 DFQATT, CDR2 SNEGSKA (reference sequence). CDR3: CSAIAGPSYEQYF. The CDR3 nucleotides are TGCAGTGCTATAGCGGGGCCCTCCTACGAGCAGTACTTC.

V gene TRBV29-1 combines with J gene TRBJ2-1; 7 bases are shared with TRBD1. Germline values: CDR1 SQVTM, CDR2 ANQGSEA. Trimming took 5 bases from V and 0 from J; bases not matched to a gene: 7. The CDR3 runs 15 residues. The DNA of the CDR3 is TGCAGCGTTTCGGCGGACAGGCTCTCCTACAATGAGCAGTTCTTC. Amino acids: CSVSADRLSYNEQFF.

This clonotype was observed a few times. The chain couples TRBV6-1 to TRBJ1-1, with D unresolved. Trimming removed 5 bases at V and 8 bases at J, with 9 bases between. This CDR3 region has 11 residues. The V gene's germline CDR1 is MNHNS and CDR2 SASEGT. CDR3 protein: CASSRGREAFF. The CDR3 DNA reads as TGTGCCAGCAGTCGGGGTCGAGAAGCTTTCTTT.

The sample holds a few counts of this clonotype. The chain is built from TRBV27 and TRBJ1-3; the D is unclear. With 3 bases removed from V and 10 bases from J, the gap between germline ends came to 13 bases. The CDR3 sequence is 13 residues long. CDR1 is MNHEY and CDR2 is SMNVEV in the germline V gene (reference sequence). CDR3 sequence reads: CASSFIGGETIYF. The DNA of the CDR3 is TGTGCCAGCAGTTTTATCGGCGGAGAAACCATATATTTT.

V usage is TRBV2 and J usage is TRBJ2-1; D may be TRBD1 (5 bases). Germline V gene data show CDR1 as SNHLY and CDR2 as FYNNEI. This CDR3 region has 16 residues. Trimming shortened V by 1 base and J by 9 bases, and 19 bases separated the two germline ends. In DNA, the CDR3 is TGTGCCAGCAGTGAAGTTAGAATCCAGGGTAGAGGTGAGCAGTTCTTC. Translation gives CASSEVRIQGRGEQFF. Using reference TRBV2 and TRBJ2-1 for the parts outside the CDR3, the full variable domain is EPEVTQTPSHQVTQMGQEVILRCVPISNHLYFYWYRQILGQKVEFLVSFYNNEISEKSEIFDDQFSVERPDGSNFTLKIRSTKLEDSAMYFCASSEVRIQGRGEQFFGPGTRLTVL.